This T cell receptor beta chain was documented in a study of blood T cell repertoires in COVID-19. There are 14 residues in the CDR3. V lost 2 bases, J lost 1 base, and 9 bases lay in between. Per the germline V gene, CDR1 is SGDLS and CDR2 is YYNGEE. How the authors handled the data: Researchers report that nucleated cell counts were estimated from reference gene primer amplification. Clones were sequenced by immunoSEQ multiplex PCR, and TCRdb holds only the in-frame ones, with some missing. V and J calls and clone size are as listed in that table; D and trimming were resolved from the DNA. Of fewer than 350,000 clones in the sample, roughly 87% were seen once.

Material for sequencing was peripheral blood. This clonotype was obtained from a young man with COVID-19, enrolled during active disease. The V call is TRBV9, the J call TRBJ1-1; perhaps TRBD1 as D (5 bases). In nucleotides, the CDR3 is TGTGCCAGCAGCGTCAGGGTCGAGAACACTGAAGCTTTCTTT. This encodes CASSVRVENTEAFF.